Listed here are 23 T cell receptor beta chains from one sample, sequenced in a study of kidney transplant recipient with SARS-CoV-2 infection. A single record per CDR3 protein comes from TCRdb applying MiXCR to the reads. The table lists about 250,000 distinct CDR3 sequences, about 28% of them singletons, with roughly 7% in the top ten. The sample here was a blood sample, taken at baseline and around day 120 from a kidney transplant recipient. The receptors were sampled from a male patient between 25 and 40 years old who had COVID-19 and was a kidney transplant recipient. Some T cells may trace back to the graft donor.

This clonotype was counted ten times or more. The chain employs TRBV15 and TRBJ1-2; the D is unclear. Trimming took 5 bases from V and 4 from J, leaving 23 bases between them. This CDR3 is 17 amino acids long. Germline CDR1 is LNHNV and CDR2 is YYDKDF (reference sequence). The CDR3 DNA reads TGTGCCACCAGCCGGTATATAAGGTGTGGAAAGACCTATGGCTACACCTTC. This translates into CATSRYIRCGKTYGYTF.

This clonotype appeared many times. The V gene is TRBV24-1, the J gene TRBJ2-7; the D gene is possibly TRBD2 (7 bases). Germline V CDR1 and CDR2: KGHDR, SFDVKD. The CDR3 sequence is 15 residues long. With 7 bases removed from V and 7 bases from J, the gap between germline ends came to 22 bases. DNA for the CDR3: TGTGCCACCAGCCCGGGAGGACAGTGGGCTTTTGAGCAGTACTTC. As protein: CATSPGGQWAFEQYF.

This clonotype was found many times. The rearrangement joins TRBV5-4 to TRBJ2-7; TRBD2 aligns across 7 bases. V shed 0 bases and J 1 base; nucleotides not matched to a gene: 10. Germline CDR1 and CDR2: SGHNT and YYREEE (reference sequence). This CDR3 has 17 residues. CDR3 protein: CASSLANGAGRSYEQYF. CDR3 nucleotide sequence: TGTGCCAGCAGCTTGGCCAATGGAGCGGGGCGATCCTACGAGCAGTACTTC.

As regards this clonotype: It may be a read error: a sequence one base away is much more abundant. The rearrangement joins TRBV7-3 to TRBJ2-2, with D maybe TRBD1 (5 bases). V lost 8 bases, J lost 1 base, and 11 bases lay in between. The CDR3 consists of 14 residues. Germline-derived CDR1 and CDR2 are SGHTA and FQGTGA. The CDR3 DNA reads as TGTGCCAGCGGCTACAGGAGGAACACCGGGGAGCTGTTTTTT. Protein product: CASGYRRNTGELFF. The full variable domain, with the rest looked up from reference TRBV7-3 and TRBJ2-2, is GAGVSQTPSNKVTEKGKYVELRCDPISGHTALYWYRQSLGQGPEFLIYFQGTGAADDSGLPNDRFFAVRPEGSVSTLKIQRTERGDSAVYLCASGYRRNTGELFFGEGSRLTVL.

This clonotype was observed at least ten times. The chain employs TRBV14 and TRBJ2-1; D remains ambiguous. The V end was cut by 4 bases, the J end by 8 bases, with 15 bases between. This CDR3 is built from 14 residues. The germline V gene has CDR1 SGHDN and CDR2 FVKESK. CDR3 residues: CASSRTYMSHEQFF. The CDR3 DNA reads as TGTGCCAGCAGCCGAACCTATATGTCCCATGAGCAGTTCTTC. Combining the CDR3 with reference TRBV14 and TRBJ2-1 gives the whole variable domain EAGVTQFPSHSVIEKGQTVTLRCDPISGHDNLYWYRRVMGKEIKFLLHFVKESKQDESGMPNNRFLAERTGGTYSTLKVQPAELEDSGVYFCASSRTYMSHEQFFGPGTRLTVL.

This clonotype was observed at least ten times. The DNA is left out, because the CDR3 cannot be placed on it with certainty; the CDR3 is given as TCRdb lists it. The chain uses TRBV7-5 and TRBJ1-2. TRBV7-5 is deemed a pseudogene. With termini counted, the CDR3 has 19 amino acids. The CDR3 sequence is CISVPESVSEVGKTYGYTF.

About this clonotype itself: A read error may be the cause here, since a much bigger clone is one base away. The chain couples TRBV7-9 to TRBJ2-2; a weak D match, TRBD2 (7 bases). From germline, CDR1 is SEHNR and CDR2 FQNEAQ (reference sequence). There are 15 residues in the CDR3. The ends were cut back, 3 bases at V and 6 bases at J, with 14 bases in the middle. CDR3: CASSFTGREPGELFF. CDR3 coding DNA: TGTGCCAGCAGCTTCACAGGGAGGGAACCCGGGGAGCTGTTTTTT.

Comments on this clonotype: Sequence at one end of the junction differs from germline and may be a read error. The V and J genes are TRBV2 and TRBJ2-5, with D perhaps TRBD1 (5 bases). The CDR3 loop spans 13 amino acids. CDR1 and CDR2 from the germline V gene are SNHLY and FYNNEI. CDR3 sequence reads: CASTRAPQGTQYF. The CDR3 DNA sequence: TGTGCCAGCACCAGGGCGCCACAAGGGACCCAGTACTTC.

In this sample, this clonotype turned up many times. The chain links TRBV7-3 to TRBJ1-2; 8 nucleotides agree with TRBD1. Per germline, CDR1 SGHTA and CDR2 FQGTGA. This CDR3 is built from 13 residues. The ends lost 3 bases at V and 6 bases at J; junction bases unmatched: 3. CDR3 sequence (DNA): TGTGCCAGCAGCTTGGACAGGGAAGATGGCTACACCTTC. It specifies CASSLDREDGYTF.

Comments on this clonotype: A read error is likely, as this CDR3 ends without the conserved phenylalanine or tryptophan. V and J are TRBV5-6 and TRBJ1-2; D remains ambiguous. The CDR3 consists of 16 residues. V lost 7 bases and J 4 bases, leaving 23 bases between the germline ends. Germline V gene data show CDR1 as SGHDT and CDR2 as YYEEEE. CDR3 nucleotide sequence: TGTGCCAGCGCAGAACCTAATAGTCGAAAGGCCTATGGCTACACCCTC. Residues: CASAEPNSRKAYGYTL.

This clonotype was seen ten or more times. In DNA, the CDR3 is TGTGCCAGCAGCCAAGTGGGGGGATTCTACGAGCAGTACTTC. The encoded protein is CASSQVGGFYEQYF. The chain employs TRBV14 and TRBJ2-7, with D perhaps TRBD2 (6 bases). Deletions cut 1 base from V and 3 bases from J, with 10 bases between. This CDR3 spans 14 amino acids. Germline V CDR1 and CDR2: SGHDN, FVKESK.

In this sample, this clonotype turned up many times. The rearrangement links TRBV5-5 to TRBJ2-7; TRBD1 or TRBD2 may be the D gene (6 bases each). This CDR3 comprises 14 residues. From germline, CDR1 is SGHKS and CDR2 YYEKEE (reference sequence). V was cut by 5 bases and J by 7 bases, with 19 bases left in between. In nucleotides, the CDR3 is TGTGCCAGCAGGGGCCCGGTGACAGGAGGGGAGCAGTACTTC. It encodes CASRGPVTGGEQYF. Together with reference TRBV5-5 and TRBJ2-7, the CDR3 gives the full variable domain: DAGVTQSPTHLIKTRGQQVTLRCSPISGHKSVSWYQQVLGQGPQFIFQYYEKEERGRGNFPDRFSARQFPNYSSELNVNALLLGDSALYLCASRGPVTGGEQYFGPGTRLTVT.

This clonotype appeared many times. The J gene is TRBJ2-2, the V gene TRBV7-3; the D gene could be TRBD1 or TRBD2 (5 bases each). The CDR3 has 12 residues. Per the germline V gene, CDR1 is SGHTA and CDR2 is FQGTGA. Between the trimmed V and J ends, which lost 3 bases and 8 bases, there was a span of 7 bases. CDR3 amino acids: CASSLGVGELFF. The CDR3 nucleotides read TGTGCCAGCAGCTTGGGGGTTGGGGAGCTGTTTTTT.

The chain uses TRBV7-3 and TRBJ2-3; 8 bases line up with TRBD1. Germline V gene sequence: CDR1 SGHTA, CDR2 FQGTGA. The CDR3 is 19 residues long. V trimming: 6 bases; J trimming: 2 bases; junction bases outside the gene matches: 19. The CDR3 DNA sequence: TGTGCCAGCAGTAGAGGAAGAGGACAGGGTGGAGTGGTCACAGATACGCAGTATTTT. Translating gives CASSRGRGQGGVVTDTQYF.

This clonotype was counted at least ten times. The chain links TRBV11-2 to TRBJ1-2; 9 nucleotides agree with TRBD1. Germline assignment: CDR1 SGHAT and CDR2 FQNNGV. This CDR3 has 14 amino acids. J gave up 4 bases and V 4 bases, and 4 bases lay outside the gene matches. CDR3 region: CASSSGTGFYGYTF. The CDR3 nucleotides are TGTGCCAGCAGCTCCGGGACAGGGTTCTATGGCTACACCTTC.

This clonotype has a handful of counts. Mismatch with germline at one junction end may stem from a read error. The chain has TRBV19 and TRBJ2-5, with 10 bases that match TRBD1. The CDR3 has 16 amino acids. Per germline, CDR1 LNHDA and CDR2 SQIVND (reference sequence). The CDR3 DNA reads as TGTACCAGTAGTACAAAGACAGGGGGCGGAGGGGAGACCCAGTACTTC. It codes for CTSSTKTGGGGETQYF. The full variable domain, rest sourced from reference TRBV19 and TRBJ2-5, is DGGITQSPKYLFRKEGQNVTLSCEQNLNHDAMYWYRQDPGQGLRLIYYSQIVNDFQKGDIAEGYSVSREKKESFPLTVTSAQKNPTAFYLCTSSTKTGGGGETQYFGPGTRLLVL.

Note on this clonotype: A read error may be the cause here, since a much bigger clone is one base away. The chain couples TRBV6-5 to TRBJ2-4, with D possibly matching TRBD2 (6 bases). Germline V gives CDR1 MNHEY, CDR2 SVGAGI. Trimming removed 6 bases at V and 13 bases at J, with 22 bases between. The CDR3 has 14 amino acids. As DNA, the CDR3 is TGTGCCAGCAGAAGCCGGGACTTAGTCTACGGGCAGTACTTC. This gives the protein CASRSRDLVYGQYF.

This clonotype was observed at least ten times. The chain joins TRBV7-9 to TRBJ2-1, with a possible D match to TRBD1 (6 bases). CDR3 length: 15 amino acids. The germline CDR1 and CDR2 sequences are SEHNR and FQNEAQ (reference sequence). V lost 2 bases and J 2 bases, leaving 10 bases between the germline ends. CDR3 in amino acids: CASSLKGVTYNEQFF. The CDR3, as DNA: TGTGCCAGCAGCTTAAAGGGGGTGACCTACAATGAGCAGTTCTTC.

This clonotype was seen ten or more times. CDR3 DNA sequence: TGTGCCAGCTACAACGGTGGGTCGGTGACTGAAGCTTTCTTT. It is translated as CASYNGGSVTEAFF. The chain couples TRBV6-2 or TRBV6-3 to TRBJ1-1; no definite D call. Trimming left V 8 bases short and J 5 bases short, with 18 bases between. CDR3 length: 14 amino acids. CDR1 and CDR2 (germline): MNHEY, SVGEGT.

Notes on this clonotype: This could be a read error, since a much larger clone is one nucleotide away. This chain joins TRBV28 and TRBJ1-6; D may be TRBD1 (5 bases). Per the germline V gene, CDR1 is MDHEN and CDR2 is SYDVKM. The CDR3 extends over 17 amino acids. This CDR3 reads CASSRPITGTQDSPFHF. The CDR3 DNA follows: TGTGCCAGCAGTCGTCCTATCACCGGGACCCAAGATTCACCCTTCCACTTT.

A remark on this clonotype: Possible read error: a much larger clone is one base away. The CDR3 carries no conserved terminal phenylalanine or tryptophan, so it likely arises from a read error. The limits of the CDR3 on the DNA are not certain, so only TCRdb's listed CDR3 is given. This chain joins TRBV22-1 and TRBJ2-6; the table's TRBD2 call for D was not verified on the DNA. TRBV22-1 is reported as a pseudogene. Inclusive of both ends, the CDR3 amounts to 18 amino acids. CDR3 protein: CPGSRSGKRTKSGNVLTS.

This clonotype showed up many times. V and J are TRBV7-6 and TRBJ1-2; D is undetermined. This CDR3 contains 17 residues. Trimming took off 5 bases at V and 4 bases at J, with 23 bases between the two ends. CDR1 and CDR2 (germline): SGHVS, FNYEAQ. Here the CDR3 reads CASSDLGESRKTYGYTF. For the CDR3, the DNA is TGTGCCAGCAGCGATTTAGGTGAATCTCGAAAGACCTATGGCTACACCTTC.

There are many counts of this clonotype. The chain couples TRBV7-2 to TRBJ2-3, with D tentatively TRBD1 (6 bases). The germline CDR1 and CDR2 sequences are SGHTA and FQGNSA. The CDR3 is 16 residues long. V was pared by 1 base and J by 0 bases, with 11 bases between. The CDR3 DNA is TGTGCCAGCAGCTTAGACAGGGAATCTAGCACAGATACGCAGTATTTT. Translating it yields CASSLDRESSTDTQYF.